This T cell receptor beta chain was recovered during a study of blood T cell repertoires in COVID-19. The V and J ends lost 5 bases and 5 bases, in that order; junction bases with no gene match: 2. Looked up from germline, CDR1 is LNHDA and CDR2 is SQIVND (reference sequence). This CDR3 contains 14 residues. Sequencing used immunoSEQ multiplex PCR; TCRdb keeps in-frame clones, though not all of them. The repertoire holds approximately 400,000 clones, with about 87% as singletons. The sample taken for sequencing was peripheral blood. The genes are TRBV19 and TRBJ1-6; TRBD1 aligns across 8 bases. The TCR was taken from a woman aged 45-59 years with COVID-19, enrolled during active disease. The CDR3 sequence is CASSATGDNSPLHF. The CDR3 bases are TGTGCCAGTAGTGCGACAGGGGATAATTCACCCCTCCACTTT. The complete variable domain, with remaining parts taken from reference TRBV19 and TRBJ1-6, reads DGGITQSPKYLFRKEGQNVTLSCEQNLNHDAMYWYRQDPGQGLRLIYYSQIVNDFQKGDIAEGYSVSREKKESFPLTVTSAQKNPTAFYLCASSATGDNSPLHFGNGTRLTVT.